This is a list of T cell receptor beta chains from one sample in a study of cytomegalovirus exposure and HLA in healthy donors. Profiling relied on immunoSEQ multiplex PCR, and the TCRdb table lists in-frame clones only, not all of them. The table has about 130,000 clones, 83% seen once. Sequenced input: PBMCs. The receptors here all came from a middle-aged woman in good health and CMV-seropositive. Each CDR3 is given with its conserved first and last residue. The D gene is left open where the match is weak. Clone size is not always given. Where it is, it says once, few, many or a class for expanded clones.

v_gene	d_gene	abundance	j_gene	CDR3nt	CDR3aa
TRBV18	-	-	TRBJ1-3	TGTGCCAGCTCACCCGTAGGGGCTGGAAACACCATATATTTT	CASSPVGAGNTIYF
TRBV5-6	-	-	TRBJ1-5	TGTGCCAGCAGCTTAGGGCAGGGAGGTCGTCAGCCCCAGCATTTT	CASSLGQGGRQPQHF
TRBV27	-	-	TRBJ2-2	TGTGCCAGCAGTCTTTTGGGCGACCCGCGGGCCGGGGAGCTGTTTTTT	CASSLLGDPRAGELFF
TRBV10-3	-	once	TRBJ2-3	TGTGCCGCACGACGAGGCGTGGGCACAGATACGCAGTATTTT	CAARRGVGTDTQYF
TRBV19	TRBD2	-	TRBJ2-7	TGTGCCAGTAGTTCTCGGACTAGCGGGAGTTACGAGCAGTACTTC	CASSSRTSGSYEQYF
TRBV5-5	-	-	TRBJ2-2	TGTGCCAGCAGCTTCTTTGGGGGCGCGGGCACCGGGGAGCTGTTTTTT	CASSFFGGAGTGELFF
TRBV10-3	-	few	TRBJ1-1	TGTGCCATCAGTGGTTCAGAGTTCTACAGGACTGAAGCTTTCTTT	CAISGSEFYRTEAFF
TRBV27	-	-	TRBJ2-7	TGTGCCAGCAGTCTGAGCGGTAATACCTACGAGCAGTACTTC	CASSLSGNTYEQYF
TRBV27	TRBD1	-	TRBJ1-5	TGTGCCAGCAGTCCTGGGACAGGGAGTAATCAGCCCCAGCATTTT	CASSPGTGSNQPQHF
TRBV9	TRBD2	-	TRBJ2-1	TGTGCCAGCAGCGTCGGACTAGCGGGAGGGATCTACGATGAGCAGTTCTTC	CASSVGLAGGIYDEQFF
TRBV9	TRBD1	-	TRBJ1-2	TGTGCCAGCAGCGCCCGGGACAGAGATACCTATGGCTACACCTTC	CASSARDRDTYGYTF
TRBV7-6	-	-	TRBJ2-1	TGTGCCAGCAGCCAGGGACTGTACAATGAGCAGTTCTTC	CASSQGLYNEQFF
TRBV4-1	TRBD2	few	TRBJ2-1	TGCGCCAGCAGCCACCCCGGGACTAGCGGATCCTACAATGAGCAGTTCTTC	CASSHPGTSGSYNEQFF
TRBV7-2	TRBD2	-	TRBJ2-7	TGTGCCAGCAGCTGGACTAGCGGGAATCCTCCCTACGAGCAGTACTTC	CASSWTSGNPPYEQYF
TRBV21-1	-	-	TRBJ2-7	TGTGCCAGCAGCATACACAGGGTGCAGTACTTC	CASSIHRVQYF
TRBV6-1	TRBD1	-	TRBJ1-4	TGTGCCAGCAGTGAACATGGGACAGGGAGCAGTTGGGGTGAAAAACTGTTTTTT	CASSEHGTGSSWGEKLFF
TRBV18	TRBD1	-	TRBJ1-2	TGTGCCAGCTCACCACCGGGACAGGGGAGCTATGGCTACACCTTC	CASSPPGQGSYGYTF
TRBV2	TRBD1	-	TRBJ1-1	TGTGCCAGCAGTGAAGGACAGGGGGCGAAGTACACTGAAGCTTTCTTT	CASSEGQGAKYTEAFF
TRBV10-3	-	-	TRBJ1-3	TGTGCCGTCCAACCGGCAGGGTGGCCGGACACCATATATTTT	CAVQPAGWPDTIYF
TRBV27	TRBD1	-	TRBJ2-7	TGTGCCAGCAGTGAGCGACAGGGGGCGGGCTACGAGCAGTACTTC	CASSERQGAGYEQYF
TRBV13	TRBD2	-	TRBJ2-7	TGTGCCAGCAGCCAACGGACTAGCGGGAGTTACGAGCAGTACTTC	CASSQRTSGSYEQYF
TRBV7-2	TRBD1	-	TRBJ1-3	TGTGCCAGCAGCTTAGTAGGGGGACAGGGTGGAAACACCATATATTTT	CASSLVGGQGGNTIYF
TRBV27	-	-	TRBJ2-1	TGTGCCAGGGACTCTGACCAGCGGTGGAATGAGCAGTTCTTC	CARDSDQRWNEQFF
TRBV7-2	TRBD1	-	TRBJ2-4	TGTGCCAGCAGCCCCACGGGGCAGGGGGCAGACATTCAGTACTTC	CASSPTGQGADIQYF
TRBV7-9	TRBD1	-	TRBJ2-7	TGTGCCAGCAGCTTAACCCCCCTGGGACAGGAATCCTACGAGCAGTACTTC	CASSLTPLGQESYEQYF
TRBV5-1	TRBD2	-	TRBJ2-3	TGCGCCAGCAGCTTGGGGCGGACTAGCGGATATACAGATACGCAGTATTTT	CASSLGRTSGYTDTQYF
TRBV27	TRBD2	-	TRBJ2-7	TGTGCCAGCAGTTTTTTACTAGCGGGAGCTTTCGTTTACGAGCAGTACTTC	CASSFLLAGAFVYEQYF
TRBV27	-	few	TRBJ2-3	TGTGCCAGCTACCCAAAGTGGTCAGGGCTAGATACGCAGTATTTT	CASYPKWSGLDTQYF
TRBV7-2	TRBD2	few	TRBJ2-1	TGTGCCAGCAGCTTAGGGTCTAGCGGGACTTACAATGAGCAGTTCTTC	CASSLGSSGTYNEQFF
TRBV28	-	-	TRBJ1-2	TGTGCCAGCACCCCCCGGGGGTGGAGGGGTAAAGATGGCTACACCTTC	CASTPRGWRGKDGYTF
TRBV4-3	TRBD2	-	TRBJ2-3	TGCGCCAGCAGCCAGGCAGCGGGAGGGGGGGAGGATACGCAGTATTTT	CASSQAAGGGEDTQYF
TRBV9	-	once	TRBJ1-1	TGTGCCAGCAGCGTGGGCAGGGCTCCCGACACTGAAGCTTTCTTT	CASSVGRAPDTEAFF
TRBV19	TRBD2	-	TRBJ2-1	TGTGCCAGTAGGATACTAGCGGGACCCACAAATGAGCAGTTCTTC	CASRILAGPTNEQFF
TRBV6-1	-	-	TRBJ1-5	TGTGCCAGCGCCCCCTCCGGCTCCGGGAATCAGCCCCAGCATTTT	CASAPSGSGNQPQHF
TRBV30	TRBD2	few	TRBJ2-7	TGTGCCTGGAGCTCGGGAGGCGGCTCCTACGAGCAGTACTTC	CAWSSGGGSYEQYF
TRBV28	TRBD1	-	TRBJ1-5	TGTGCCAGCAGTTTAGGGACAGGAAATCAGCCCCAGCATTTT	CASSLGTGNQPQHF
TRBV5-1	TRBD2	-	TRBJ2-3	TGCGCCAGCAGCTTGGCAGTAGCGGGAGGGGGACACGCAGATACGCAGTATTTT	CASSLAVAGGGHADTQYF